This TCR beta chain was identified during a study of identical twins. The CDR3 is 17 residues long. The V and J ends lost 4 bases and 2 bases respectively, with 19 bases between them. CDR1 and CDR2 from the germline V gene are SGHTA and FQGTGA. Each CDR3 protein is one row after TCRdb ran MiXCR on the 5' RACE reads. The sample consists of under 300,000 distinct CDR3 sequences, roughly an eighth of them appearing once. The table lists this clonotype with a few counts. This sample was also put to use in a study of yellow fever vaccine responses in identical twins.

J is TRBJ2-3 and V is TRBV7-3, with D perhaps TRBD1 or TRBD2 (6 bases each). The sequencing sample was made of memory (CD45RO+) T cells sorted from blood. This clonotype originated in a woman younger than 35 in good health. The CDR3 reads CASSSHPRGRNTDTQYF. The CDR3 bases are TGTGCCAGCAGCTCCCATCCTCGGGGGCGAAACACAGATACGCAGTATTTT. The whole variable domain, filled in from reference TRBV7-3 and TRBJ2-3, reads GAGVSQTPSNKVTEKGKYVELRCDPISGHTALYWYRQSLGQGPEFLIYFQGTGAADDSGLPNDRFFAVRPEGSVSTLKIQRTERGDSAVYLCASSSHPRGRNTDTQYFGPGTRLTVL.